Listed here is a single T cell receptor beta chain. Its target is unknown. Germline V gene data show CDR1 as SGDLS and CDR2 as YYNGEE. Trimming left V 0 bases short and J 5 bases short, with 14 bases between. The CDR3 length is 15 residues. This entry belongs to a study of cytomegalovirus exposure and HLA in healthy donors. Study outcomes and limitations: Segments of the TCR beta V type were, in most cases, productive about 90% or about 30% of the time in an earlier analysis.

Vbeta (60) and Jbeta (13) primers were used in the PCR. The repertoire was sequenced with immunoSEQ multiplex PCR; TCRdb's copy has only in-frame clones and lacks some. This table holds about 32,000 clones. This clonotype originated in a female donor in good health and CMV-seronegative. V and J are TRBV9 and TRBJ1-2; D is uncertain. Sequenced input: PBMCs. CDR3 amino acids: CASSVAGGGGYGYTF. The CDR3 DNA reads as TGTGCCAGCAGCGTAGCCGGTGGAGGCGGGTATGGCTACACCTTC.